This T cell receptor beta chain was obtained from a study of post-analysis software for immune sequencing data. V was pared by 4 bases and J by 0 bases, with 11 bases between. The length of the CDR3 is 15 residues. In germline, CDR1 is LGHDT, CDR2 YNNKEL (reference sequence). Prepared libraries of TCR beta cDNA carried unique molecular identifiers. TCRdb processed the PCR reads anew with MiXCR; each CDR3 protein has one entry. The sample lists roughly 430,000 distinct CDR3 sequences, about 40% occurring once. Comments on this clonotype: Its specificity is not known.

Study observations and caveats: TRBV segments more frequent in patients than in controls numbered roughly five and included TRBV5-6, TRBV5-1 and TRBV20-1. Under the F measure, samples that were prepared in one batch clustered strongly together.

This receptor was taken from a girl aged 2 to 9 with multiple sclerosis. This chain connects TRBV3-1 to TRBJ2-3; TRBD2 is a possible D gene (6 bases). The specimen sequenced was blood. In DNA form, the CDR3 reads TGTGCCAGCAGCCTGCAGCGGGCGAGCACAGATACGCAGTATTTT. Its protein product is CASSLQRASTDTQYF.